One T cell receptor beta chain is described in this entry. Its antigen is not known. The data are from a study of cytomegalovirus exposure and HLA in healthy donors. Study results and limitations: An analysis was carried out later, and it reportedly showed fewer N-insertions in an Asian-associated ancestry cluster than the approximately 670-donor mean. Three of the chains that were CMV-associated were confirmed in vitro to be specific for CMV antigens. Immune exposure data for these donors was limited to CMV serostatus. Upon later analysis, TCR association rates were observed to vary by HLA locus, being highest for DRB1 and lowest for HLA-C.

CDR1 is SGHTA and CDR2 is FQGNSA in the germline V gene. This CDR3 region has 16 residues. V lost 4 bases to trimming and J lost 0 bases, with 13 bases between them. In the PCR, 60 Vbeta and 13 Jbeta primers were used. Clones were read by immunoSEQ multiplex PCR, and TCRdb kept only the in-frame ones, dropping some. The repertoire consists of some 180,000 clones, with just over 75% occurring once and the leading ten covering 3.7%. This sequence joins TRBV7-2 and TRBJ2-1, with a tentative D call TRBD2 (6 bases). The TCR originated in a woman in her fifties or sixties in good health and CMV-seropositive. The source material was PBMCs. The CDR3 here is CASSWGTGSSYNEQFF. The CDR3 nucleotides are TGTGCCAGCAGCTGGGGGACCGGGAGCTCCTACAATGAGCAGTTCTTC.